Listed here are 26 T cell receptor beta chains from one sample, sequenced in a study of shared clonotypes between healthy human individuals. The assay was immunoSEQ multiplex PCR, and TCRdb's table has in-frame clones only and misses some. The data contain approximately 120,000 clones, under 70% of them singletons. The specimen sequenced was memory CD8+ T cells sorted from blood. Subset indicated: CD45RO+ cells pooled with CCR7-negative TemRA cells. These receptors all come from a woman in her 30s in good health.

The chain links TRBV5-1 to TRBJ2-1; 8 nucleotides match TRBD2. The CDR3 has 15 amino acids. The ends lost 0 bases at V and 2 bases at J; junction bases unmatched: 1. CDR1 and CDR2 (germline): SGHRS, YFSETQ. CDR3 amino acids: CASSLGAGAYNEQFF. The CDR3 DNA reads TGCGCCAGCAGCTTGGGAGCGGGGGCCTACAATGAGCAGTTCTTC. Full variable domain (outside the CDR3, taken from reference TRBV5-1 and TRBJ2-1): KAGVTQTPRYLIKTRGQQVTLSCSPISGHRSVSWYQQTPGQGLQFLFEYFSETQRNKGNFPGRFSGRQFSNSRSEMNVSTLELGDSALYLCASSLGAGAYNEQFFGPGTRLTVL.

This clone showed up just a few times. This sequence joins TRBV27 and TRBJ2-3; 8 bases are shared with TRBD2. V shed 6 bases, J shed 0 bases, and the junction held 11 bases outside the gene matches. Germline CDR1 reads MNHEY; CDR2 reads SMNVEV (reference sequence). This CDR3 has 17 amino acids. The CDR3 sequence: CASRSPTSGASTDTQYF. In DNA, the CDR3 is TGTGCCAGCAGATCCCCTACTAGCGGAGCTAGCACAGATACGCAGTATTTT.

The CDR3 nucleotides read TGTGCCAGCAGCTTAAATCCCGGACAGATCTACGAGCAGTACTTC. This encodes CASSLNPGQIYEQYF. The chain employs TRBV11-2 and TRBJ2-7; D perhaps matches TRBD1 (6 bases). V lost 2 bases to trimming and J lost 3 bases, with 14 bases between them. The CDR3 contains 15 residues. The germline V gene encodes CDR1 SGHAT and CDR2 FQNNGV. Looking up the rest from reference TRBV11-2 and TRBJ2-7 gives the full variable domain: EAGVAQSPRYKIIEKRQSVAFWCNPISGHATLYWYQQILGQGPKLLIQFQNNGVVDDSQLPKDRFSAERLKGVDSTLKIQPAKLEDSAVYLCASSLNPGQIYEQYFGPGTRLTVT.

This rearrangement joins TRBV29-1 to TRBJ2-6; TRBD1 is a possible D gene (6 bases). The CDR3 length is 18 residues. Germline V CDR1 and CDR2: SQVTM, ANQGSEA. Trimming cost V 1 base and J 2 bases, with 18 bases left between them. Written as DNA, the CDR3 is TGCAGCGTTGAAGCCCGGCCCTCAGGGGTAGCTGGGGCCAACGTCCTGACTTTC. It yields the protein CSVEARPSGVAGANVLTF.

The V call is TRBV27, the J call TRBJ2-2; D remains unclear. This CDR3 has 13 amino acids. In germline, CDR1 is MNHEY, CDR2 SMNVEV (reference sequence). With 0 bases removed from V and 7 bases from J, the gap between germline ends came to 6 bases. In DNA form, the CDR3 reads TGTGCCAGCAGTTTATCCGAGTACGGGGAGCTGTTTTTT. Translating gives CASSLSEYGELFF.

This chain joins TRBV18 and TRBJ2-7; 7 bases are a match to TRBD1. The CDR3 runs 14 residues. Looked up from germline, CDR1 is KGHSH and CDR2 is LQKENI. Germline trimming cut 3 bases from V and 4 bases from J; bases unmatched to any gene: 6. CDR3 in amino acids: CASSPRQGVYEQYF. For the CDR3, the DNA is TGTGCCAGCTCACCCCGGCAGGGGGTATACGAGCAGTACTTC.

The chain employs TRBV5-1 and TRBJ2-7, with D maybe TRBD2 (6 bases). There are 13 residues in the CDR3. Germline V lookup: CDR1 SGHRS, CDR2 YFSETQ. Trimming cost V 2 bases and J 0 bases, with 6 bases left between them. The CDR3 region is CASSFSGSYEQYF. DNA of the CDR3: TGCGCCAGCAGCTTTAGCGGCTCCTACGAGCAGTACTTC.

The CDR3 region has the DNA TGTGCCAGCAGTCATACCGGGACAGGGCTTTACAATGAGCAGTTCTTC. Its protein product is CASSHTGTGLYNEQFF. The chain links TRBV5-5 to TRBJ2-1; 9 bases match TRBD1. From germline, CDR1 is SGHKS and CDR2 YYEKEE (reference sequence). The CDR3 has 16 residues. The trim removed 5 bases at V and 4 bases at J, leaving 10 bases unmatched.

This clone has just a few counts. This chain links TRBV28 with TRBJ2-7, with TRBD2 as a possible D gene (5 bases). The CDR3 is 14 amino acids. Germline V CDR1 and CDR2: MDHEN, SYDVKM. V lost 3 bases and J 3 bases, leaving 12 bases between the germline ends. The CDR3 DNA reads as TGTGCCAGCAGTTTTAACAAGGAGGACTACGAGCAGTACTTC. Amino acid sequence: CASSFNKEDYEQYF. Full variable domain (rest looked up from reference TRBV28 and TRBJ2-7): DVKVTQSSRYLVKRTGEKVFLECVQDMDHENMFWYRQDPGLGLRLIYFSYDVKMKEKGDIPEGYSVSREKKERFSLILESASTNQTSMYLCASSFNKEDYEQYFGPGTRLTVT.

This clone was detected a few times. V and J are TRBV7-9 and TRBJ2-1; a possible D gene is TRBD1 (6 bases). This CDR3 region has 15 residues. CDR1 and CDR2 from the germline V gene are SEHNR and FQNEAQ (reference sequence). Trimming pared 1 base from V and 6 bases from J, leaving 13 bases between. Here the CDR3 DNA reads TGTGCCAGCAGCTTAGTACTGGGGGCTACCAATGAGCAGTTCTTC. This sequence encodes CASSLVLGATNEQFF. The full variable domain, its missing parts supplied by reference TRBV7-9 and TRBJ2-1, is DTGVSQNPRHKITKRGQNVTFRCDPISEHNRLYWYRQTLGQGPEFLTYFQNEAQLEKSRLLSDRFSAERPKGSFSTLEIQRTEQGDSAMYLCASSLVLGATNEQFFGPGTRLTVL.

The chain is built from TRBV25-1 and TRBJ2-1; 8 bases are shared with TRBD2. Looked up from germline, CDR1 is MGHDK and CDR2 is SYGVNS. V was pared by 7 bases and J by 2 bases, with 16 bases of the junction left unmatched. The CDR3 loop spans 18 amino acids. The chain's CDR3 is CASTLVGSGSSPYNEQFF. The CDR3 DNA reads TGTGCCAGCACCCTCGTGGGGAGCGGGAGTTCCCCCTACAATGAGCAGTTCTTC.

This clone has more than one count but fewer than ten. This chain links TRBV29-1 with TRBJ1-3; D possibly corresponds to TRBD1 (5 bases). The germline V gene has CDR1 SQVTM and CDR2 ANQGSEA. This CDR3 contains 15 residues. The V end was cut by 6 bases, the J end by 4 bases, with 19 bases between. CDR3 in DNA: TGCAGCGTCTTCCTCTTGGGGGAACAGGGAAACACCATATATTTT. This gives the protein CSVFLLGEQGNTIYF.

A single count supports this clone. The CDR3: CASSNSFSTEAFF. The CDR3 DNA reads TGTGCCAGCAGCAACTCATTTAGCACTGAAGCTTTCTTT. The chain has TRBV9 and TRBJ1-1; D is unclear. V was clipped by 4 bases and J by 4 bases, with 11 bases between them. The CDR3 runs 13 residues. Germline V gives CDR1 SGDLS, CDR2 YYNGEE. Full variable domain (remainder filled in from reference TRBV9 and TRBJ1-1): DSGVTQTPKHLITATGQRVTLRCSPRSGDLSVYWYQQSLDQGLQFLIQYYNGEERAKGNILERFSAQQFPDLHSELNLSSLELGDSALYFCASSNSFSTEAFFGQGTRLTVV.

This clone has a handful of counts. CDR3 in amino acids: CASTSRTDTYEQYF. The CDR3 DNA reads as TGTGCCAGTACCTCCAGGACCGACACCTACGAGCAGTACTTC. The chain has TRBV19 and TRBJ2-7, with D hard to call. Germline V lookup: CDR1 LNHDA, CDR2 SQIVND (reference sequence). V lost 7 bases and J 2 bases, leaving 15 bases between the germline ends. There are 14 residues in the CDR3.

The chain uses TRBV19 and TRBJ1-5, with a weak D call TRBD1 (5 bases). The germline V gene encodes CDR1 LNHDA and CDR2 SQIVND (reference sequence). The V end was cut by 0 bases, the J end by 4 bases, with 10 bases between. This CDR3 region has 15 residues. CDR3 sequence: CASSIEGTGNQPQHF. The CDR3 DNA reads TGTGCCAGTAGTATAGAGGGGACGGGTAATCAGCCCCAGCATTTT.

This clone has a single count. This sequence joins TRBV10-1 and TRBJ2-1; TRBD2 matches 8 bases. V was clipped by 1 base and J by 3 bases; unmatched bases: 5. CDR3 length equals 16 residues. In germline, CDR1 is WNHNN, CDR2 SYGVQD (reference sequence). The CDR3 region has the DNA TGCGCCAGCAGTGAGTTCGGTAGCGGGGACTACAATGAGCAGTTCTTC. The encoded protein is CASSEFGSGDYNEQFF.

The count of this clone is one. The rearrangement joins TRBV13 to TRBJ2-5; tentatively, D is TRBD2 (6 bases). This CDR3 has 15 residues. CDR1 and CDR2 from the germline V gene are PRHDT and FYEKMQ (reference sequence). Trimming left V 1 base short and J 5 bases short, with 14 bases between. CDR3 region: CASSLDGSWVETQYF. CDR3 nucleotides: TGTGCCAGCAGCTTAGACGGGAGTTGGGTGGAGACCCAGTACTTC.

This clone has only one observation. This sequence joins TRBV6-4 and TRBJ1-2; TRBD1 agrees at 7 bases. Germline values: CDR1 MRHNA, CDR2 SNTAGT. The V segment lost 5 bases and the J segment 4 bases; nucleotides outside the gene matches: 13. This CDR3 comprises 16 residues. CDR3 DNA sequence: TGTGCCAGCAGTCAGGGTAACAGGGGCCTCTTCTATGGCTACACCTTC. Translated: CASSQGNRGLFYGYTF.

The chain is built from TRBV30 and TRBJ1-3; D is unresolved. The CDR3 spans 15 residues. The V gene lost 0 bases and the J gene lost 0 bases, with 9 bases spanning the gap. CDR1 and CDR2 from the germline V gene are GTSNPN and SVGIG (reference sequence). The CDR3 protein is CAWSVLRFSGNTIYF. CDR3 sequence (DNA): TGTGCCTGGAGTGTTCTCCGATTCTCTGGAAACACCATATATTTT.

This clone was observed a handful of times. This sequence joins TRBV5-6 and TRBJ1-3; perhaps TRBD1 as D (5 bases). The CDR3 runs 15 residues. Germline V gene sequence: CDR1 SGHDT, CDR2 YYEEEE. Trimming took 3 bases from V and 0 from J, leaving 10 bases between them. The CDR3 reads CASSWGRSSGNTIYF. CDR3 sequence (DNA): TGTGCCAGCAGCTGGGGACGAAGCTCTGGAAACACCATATATTTT.

This chain links TRBV10-3 with TRBJ2-3; TRBD1 agrees at 8 bases. The germline CDR1 and CDR2 sequences are ENHRY and SYGVKD. This CDR3 region has 15 residues. The V and J ends lost 5 bases and 5 bases, in that order; junction bases with no gene match: 9. Here the CDR3 reads CAISITDRVVDTQYF. In DNA, the CDR3 is TGTGCCATCAGTATCACGGACAGGGTCGTAGATACGCAGTATTTT.

The V gene is TRBV7-9, the J gene TRBJ2-7; D tentatively fits TRBD1 or TRBD2 (5 bases each). Germline-derived CDR1 and CDR2 are SEHNR and FQNEAQ (reference sequence). V was clipped by 5 bases and J by 2 bases, with 16 bases between them. This CDR3 is 15 amino acids long. The CDR3 DNA sequence: TGTGCCAGCAGCCCACGGGGCCCGAGCCCCTACGAGCAGTACTTC. Amino acids: CASSPRGPSPYEQYF.

V and J are TRBV28 and TRBJ2-5; D gene uncertain. The V gene lost 6 bases and the J gene lost 0 bases, with 17 bases spanning the gap. Germline values: CDR1 MDHEN, CDR2 SYDVKM. The CDR3 length is 16 residues. The CDR3 DNA follows: TGTGCCAGCAGCGAGATTGTGGTGAGGAACCAAGAGACCCAGTACTTC. The encoded protein is CASSEIVVRNQETQYF.

As for this clone: Given a much more abundant clone one base away, this may be a read error. The same CDR3 can be traced to other DNA sequences in this sample. The chain combines TRBV5-5 with TRBJ1-1; tentatively, D is TRBD1 (5 bases). V gave up 2 bases and J gave up 1 base, with 6 bases separating them. Germline V lookup: CDR1 SGHKS, CDR2 YYEKEE (reference sequence). The CDR3 contains 13 residues. The CDR3 region is CASSFGGNTEAFF. As DNA, the CDR3 is TGTGCCAGCAGCTTTGGGGGGAACACTGAAGCTTTCTTT.

A word on this clone: Other DNA sequences within the sample encode an identical CDR3. The chain joins TRBV6-4 to TRBJ2-2; D unresolved. This CDR3 contains 14 residues. The V end was cut by 0 bases, the J end by 4 bases, with 6 bases between. Germline CDR1 is MRHNA and CDR2 is SNTAGT. The CDR3 DNA follows: TGTGCCAGCAGTGACTCCCCCGGCACCGGGGAGCTGTTTTTT. Its translation: CASSDSPGTGELFF.

Many counts were recorded for this clone. The chain joins TRBV2 to TRBJ2-7; TRBD2 agrees at 7 bases. This CDR3 region has 13 residues. Per the germline V gene, CDR1 is SNHLY and CDR2 is FYNNEI. J was trimmed by 0 bases and V by 10 bases; bases with no gene match: 6. The CDR3 loop is CAITGLDSYEQYF. The CDR3 DNA follows: TGTGCCATCACCGGACTAGACTCCTACGAGCAGTACTTC.